Listed below are T cell receptor beta chains from one sample, sequenced in a study of response to subunit inactivated influenza vaccine. TCRdb fed the RT-PCR reads into MiXCR, producing one record per CDR3 protein. The profile shows some 520,000 distinct CDR3 sequences, 16% of them singletons. Sequences were derived from CD4+ T cells sorted from PBMCs, sampled around 25 months after vaccination. These receptors all come from a man aged 50 to 75 who received an inactivated influenza vaccine. Both conserved end residues are part of each CDR3. A D gene is named only where the DNA matches it firmly. Clone size is given for some rows only: seen once, a few or many times, or a class if the clone is expanded.

j_call v_call cdr3_length d_call clone_size cdr3_aa cdr3_nt
TRBJ2-3 TRBV2 14 TRBD1 few CASRGTGGTDTQYF TGTGCCAGCAGGGGGACAGGGGGGACAGATACGCAGTATTTT
TRBJ2-1 TRBV10-3 15 - - CAISESKSSYNEQFF TGTGCCATCAGTGAGTCTAAGAGCTCCTACAATGAGCAGTTCTTC
TRBJ1-6 TRBV5-1 14 - - CASSSLGDNSPLHF TGCGCCAGCAGCTCCCTTGGGGATAATTCACCCCTCCACTTT
TRBJ2-1 TRBV20-1 16 - - CSAPTRGSKSYNEQFF TGCAGTGCCCCGACTAGGGGGTCGAAGTCCTACAATGAGCAGTTCTTC
TRBJ1-2 TRBV24-1 13 - many CATSVRAGYGYTF TGTGCCACCAGTGTAAGGGCAGGGTATGGCTACACCTTC
TRBJ1-5 TRBV21-1 14 - - CASSTKDRDQPQHF TGTGCCAGCAGCACCAAGGACAGGGATCAGCCCCAGCATTTT
TRBJ2-6 TRBV6-1 17 TRBD1 - CASRQTGTVAGANVLTF TGTGCCAGCAGACAAACCGGGACAGTGGCTGGGGCCAACGTCCTGACTTTC
TRBJ1-1 TRBV5-5 13 TRBD1 many CASSLDRGTEAFF TGTGCCAGCAGCTTGGACAGGGGCACTGAAGCTTTCTTT
TRBJ2-2 TRBV29-1 12 - few CSVEDSTGELFF TGCAGCGTTGAAGACTCAACCGGGGAGCTGTTTTTT
TRBJ1-5 TRBV12-1 16 - few CASSFIWRQGDQPQHF TGTGCCAGCAGCTTTATCTGGCGACAGGGAGATCAGCCCCAGCATTTT
TRBJ2-1 TRBV6-1 15 TRBD2 - CASSPPSGGHNEQFF TGTGCCAGCAGTCCGCCGTCGGGAGGCCACAATGAGCAGTTCTTC
TRBJ2-7 TRBV4-3 14 TRBD1 once CASSQHRGPLEQYF TGCGCCAGCAGCCAGCACAGGGGGCCGCTCGAGCAGTACTTC
TRBJ2-1 TRBV7-8 13 - - CASSQGQNNEQFF TGTGCCAGCAGCCAAGGACAGAACAATGAGCAGTTCTTC
TRBJ2-7 TRBV3-1 14 - - CASSPSGGTYEQYF TGTGCCAGCAGCCCCTCAGGTGGAACCTACGAGCAGTACTTC
TRBJ1-1 TRBV12-3/TRBV12-4 14 - - CASSLSSGNTEAFF TGTGCCAGCAGTTTATCATCGGGGAACACTGAAGCTTTCTTT
TRBJ2-2 TRBV12-3/TRBV12-4 15 TRBD1 few CASSKQGAGTGELFF TGTGCCAGCAGTAAACAGGGGGCTGGCACCGGGGAGCTGTTTTTT
TRBJ1-5 TRBV20-1 12 - - CSASTPNQPQHF TGCAGTGCCTCGACACCTAATCAGCCCCAGCATTTT
TRBJ2-7 TRBV5-6 16 TRBD2 - CASSLGLAGGTYEQYF TGTGCCAGCAGCCTGGGACTAGCGGGAGGCACCTACGAGCAGTACTTC
TRBJ1-5 TRBV6-5 14 - many CASSYSHSNQPQHF TGTGCCAGCAGTTACTCGCATAGCAATCAGCCCCAGCATTTT
TRBJ2-3 TRBV7-6 15 - few CASSSLVSVSDTQYF TGTGCCAGCAGCTCCTTAGTGAGCGTATCAGATACGCAGTATTTT
TRBJ2-7 TRBV5-1 16 TRBD2 - CASSDHRGLAGSEQYF TGCGCCAGCAGCGATCACAGGGGACTAGCGGGAAGCGAGCAGTACTTC
TRBJ1-5 TRBV20-1 16 - - CSASNVGSPTNQPQHF TGCAGTGCTAGTAATGTAGGGTCCCCGACCAATCAGCCCCAGCATTTT
TRBJ1-4 TRBV5-1 14 - - CASSYGTNNEKLFF TGCGCCAGCAGTTACGGGACAAACAATGAAAAACTGTTTTTT
TRBJ2-1 TRBV6-5 16 TRBD1 - CASRYGTGAIYNEQFF TGTGCCAGCAGGTACGGGACAGGGGCCATCTACAATGAGCAGTTCTTC
TRBJ2-5 TRBV20-1 13 - - CSAEDEPEETQYF TGCAGTGCCGAAGACGAACCGGAAGAGACCCAGTACTTC
TRBJ2-7 TRBV29-1 14 TRBD2 many CSVNGLAGAYEQYF TGCAGCGTAAACGGACTAGCGGGAGCCTATGAGCAGTACTTC
TRBJ2-7 TRBV6-5 15 - - CASSYGTASSYEQYF TGTGCCAGCAGTTACGGGACGGCTAGCTCCTACGAGCAGTACTTC
TRBJ2-2 TRBV5-4 13 - few CASNNGVTGELFF TGTGCCAGCAACAACGGGGTTACCGGGGAGCTGTTTTTT
TRBJ1-1 TRBV5-5 13 - - CASSKTGNTEAFF TGTGCCAGCAGCAAGACAGGGAACACTGAAGCTTTCTTT
TRBJ2-4 TRBV3-1 16 TRBD2 - CASSQDYPSGVNIQYF TGTGCCAGCAGCCAAGATTACCCTAGCGGGGTAAACATTCAGTACTTC
TRBJ2-1 TRBV6-2/TRBV6-3 16 - few CASSYPGAGGYNEQFF TGTGCCAGCAGTTACCCGGGGGCCGGGGGGTACAATGAGCAGTTCTTC
TRBJ2-5 TRBV5-1 15 - few CASSLGGFKEETQYF TGCGCCAGCAGCCTAGGGGGATTTAAGGAGGAGACCCAGTACTTC
TRBJ1-6 TRBV20-1 12 - few CSASGPGSPLHF TGCAGTGCCTCCGGCCCCGGGTCACCCCTCCACTTT
TRBJ1-1 TRBV12-3/TRBV12-4 14 - - CASSFEGGNTEAFF TGTGCCAGCAGTTTTGAGGGGGGGAACACTGAAGCTTTCTTT
TRBJ2-1 TRBV11-2 16 TRBD2 few CTSRKGAGGRNNEQFF TGTACCAGCAGGAAGGGGGCGGGAGGGCGAAACAATGAGCAGTTCTTC
TRBJ1-6 TRBV12-3/TRBV12-4 14 - - CASSPRGNNSPLHF TGTGCCAGCAGTCCCCGGGGGAATAATTCACCCCTCCACTTT
TRBJ2-1 TRBV21-1 15 - - CASSKGDRGYNEQFF TGTGCCAGCAGCAAGGGGGACAGGGGGTACAATGAGCAGTTCTTC
TRBJ2-1 TRBV15 15 TRBD1 - CATTIDRGPYNEQFF TGTGCCACCACCATCGACAGGGGACCCTACAATGAGCAGTTCTTC
TRBJ1-5 TRBV29-1 14 - many CSVAGGPANQPQHF TGCAGCGTCGCCGGGGGACCAGCTAATCAGCCCCAGCATTTT
TRBJ2-7 TRBV28 16 TRBD2 - CASSPTSGGYFYEQYF TGTGCCAGCAGTCCAACTAGCGGGGGGTATTTCTACGAGCAGTACTTC
TRBJ1-5 TRBV12-5 13 - - CASGTDGNQPQHF TGTGCTAGTGGAACGGACGGGAATCAGCCCCAGCATTTT
TRBJ2-1 TRBV20-1 13 - - CSATRPTYNEQFF TGCAGTGCTACTAGGCCCACCTACAATGAGCAGTTCTTC
TRBJ2-3 TRBV5-6 12 - many CASSLAVGTQYF TGTGCCAGCAGCTTGGCGGTTGGTACGCAGTATTTT
TRBJ2-2 TRBV24-1 13 - few CATSDLRPTELFF TGTGCCACCAGTGATTTGCGGCCAACGGAGCTGTTTTTT
TRBJ1-6 TRBV2 14 - many CASRKTGFNSPLHF TGTGCCAGCAGAAAGACAGGTTTTAATTCACCCCTCCACTTT
TRBJ1-3 TRBV4-2 17 - - CASSQEEGPSSGNTIYF TGTGCCAGCAGCCAAGAGGAGGGCCCAAGCTCTGGAAACACCATATATTTT
TRBJ2-1 TRBV20-1 15 TRBD2 - CSARRGTSDNNEQFF TGCAGTGCTAGGAGGGGGACTAGCGACAACAATGAGCAGTTCTTC
TRBJ1-3 TRBV7-9 13 - few CASSVEGRNTIYF TGTGCCAGCAGCGTGGAGGGCCGAAACACCATATATTTT
TRBJ2-1 TRBV20-1 12 - - CSANPTSNEQFF TGCAGTGCTAACCCCACTAGCAATGAGCAGTTCTTC
TRBJ2-5 TRBV10-3 13 - - CATTAGKQETQYF TGTGCCACGACGGCGGGCAAACAAGAGACCCAGTACTTC